What follows is one T cell receptor (beta chain) and its context. Single viable CD3+CD4+CD8-CD45RO+ cells were sorted as the memory CD4+ T cells. After thawing, CD4+ T cells were positively selected. The sample is drawn from a study of memory CD4+ T cells and cytomegalovirus serostatus. Background on the study: Healthy Belgian adult donors included roughly nine CMV-positive and more than 20 CMV-negative people.

Using immunoSEQ multiplex PCR, the repertoire was profiled, and TCRdb retains in-frame clones only, with some absent. This table has some 59,000 clones, more than 75% appearing once. The sequenced sample was memory CD4+ T cells from blood. The receptor was isolated from an adult in good health and CMV-seronegative.

DNA of the CDR3: TGTGCCAGCAGCTTATATCCTAGCACAGATACGCAGTATTTT. Amino acid sequence: CASSLYPSTDTQYF. This chain uses TRBV7-3 with TRBJ2-3; D gene ambiguous. Trimming took off 2 bases at V and 0 bases at J, with 6 bases between the two ends. CDR3 length: 14 amino acids. The germline gives CDR1 SGHTA, CDR2 FQGTGA. Complete variable domain (other parts from reference TRBV7-3 and TRBJ2-3): GAGVSQTPSNKVTEKGKYVELRCDPISGHTALYWYRQSLGQGPEFLIYFQGTGAADDSGLPNDRFFAVRPEGSVSTLKIQRTERGDSAVYLCASSLYPSTDTQYFGPGTRLTVL.